The clone carrying this TCR beta chain came up a few times. What it binds is not known. The data belong to a study of T-cell reconstitution after alpha-beta-depleted transplantation in children. Using unique molecular identifiers, the investigators prepared the TCRbeta library. MiXCR was run by TCRdb on the PCR reads, yielding one entry per CDR3 protein. The repertoire holds about 830,000 distinct CDR3 sequences, approximately 15% seen once, with about 5% in the top ten. Points from the study as a whole: Several hundred expanded graft clones reportedly supplied alpha-beta T cells about two months after transplant.

This receptor was obtained from a male patient younger than 18 who had a stem cell transplant for acute lymphoblastic leukemia, so the T cells may come from the graft donor. This specimen consisted of PBMCs, mostly from graft donor cells, obtained 360 days after TCRalphabeta/CD19-depleted stem cell transplant.

The CDR3, as DNA: TGTGCCAGCAGCGCCCGACAGACTATCACAGATACGCAGTATTTT. Translated: CASSARQTITDTQYF. The chain has TRBV2 and TRBJ2-3; D tentatively reads TRBD1 or TRBD2 (5 bases each). Trimming stripped 6 bases from V and 2 bases from J, with 15 bases between. CDR1 and CDR2 (germline): SNHLY, FYNNEI. CDR3 length equals 15 residues.